Listed here are 32 T cell receptor beta chains from one sample, sequenced in a study of OX40 agonist ivuxolimab in advanced cancers. Profiling relied on immunoSEQ multiplex PCR, and the TCRdb table lists in-frame clones only, not all of them. Among roughly 56,000 clones, roughly 88% were seen once, and the ten largest hold about 2.6%. The sequences come from CD4+ or CD8+ T cells sorted from blood, collected in a trial of the OX40 agonist ivuxolimab. These TCRs come from an adult with an advanced solid tumor such as melanoma, head and neck, liver or kidney cancer.

The chain joins TRBV28 to TRBJ2-1, with TRBD2 as a possible D gene (6 bases). The germline V gene encodes CDR1 MDHEN and CDR2 SYDVKM. The CDR3 has 15 amino acids. The germline V and J ends were trimmed by 3 bases and 1 base, with 10 bases remaining between them. For the CDR3, the DNA is TGTGCCAGCAGTTTGAACGGGGGATCCTACAATGAGCAGTTCTTC. Protein sequence: CASSLNGGSYNEQFF.

The V and J genes are TRBV28 and TRBJ1-5, with 7 bases identical to TRBD1. Looked up from germline, CDR1 is MDHEN and CDR2 is SYDVKM. J was trimmed by 4 bases and V by 8 bases; bases with no gene match: 5. CDR3 size: 13 residues. The CDR3 protein is CASQTGFNQPQHF. Written as DNA, the CDR3 is TGTGCCAGCCAGACAGGGTTTAATCAGCCCCAGCATTTT.

The chain carries TRBV29-1 and TRBJ1-2; unclear D gene. CDR3 size: 12 residues. Trimming took off 5 bases at V and 2 bases at J, with 9 bases between the two ends. Germline V gene lookup returns CDR1 SQVTM and CDR2 ANQGSEA. Here the CDR3 DNA reads TGCAGCGTTCATCTTAGGAACTATGGCTACACCTTC. It translates to CSVHLRNYGYTF.

The chain links TRBV5-1 to TRBJ2-7; TRBD2 matches at 11 bases. Per the germline V gene, CDR1 is SGHRS and CDR2 is YFSETQ. V shed 0 bases and J 7 bases; nucleotides not matched to a gene: 6. This CDR3 comprises 15 residues. The CDR3: CASSLGFGTSGEQYF. Written as DNA, the CDR3 is TGCGCCAGCAGCTTGGGGTTCGGGACTAGCGGAGAGCAGTACTTC.

The chain combines TRBV19 with TRBJ1-2; perhaps TRBD1 as D (5 bases). Per germline, CDR1 LNHDA and CDR2 SQIVND (reference sequence). The CDR3 has 14 amino acids. V was cut by 6 bases and J by 6 bases, with 17 bases left in between. CDR3 in DNA: TGTGCCAGTAGCTCCAAGGAAGGGGTCGATGGCTACACCTTC. This codes for CASSSKEGVDGYTF.

The CDR3 is CASSLPGTDTQYF. The CDR3 DNA reads TGTGCCAGCAGCTTACCCGGCACAGATACGCAGTATTTT. The chain is built from TRBV7-3 and TRBJ2-3, with D uncertain. The CDR3 runs to 13 residues. Germline assignment: CDR1 SGHTA and CDR2 FQGTGA. Trimming left V 2 bases short and J 1 base short, with 4 bases between.

Only one count was recorded for this clone. The chain has TRBV10-3 and TRBJ1-2; D is unresolved. The CDR3 consists of 13 residues. V was pared by 6 bases and J by 10 bases, with 18 bases between. Germline V gene sequence: CDR1 ENHRY, CDR2 SYGVKD. The CDR3 nucleotides read TGTGCCATCAGCGTATTGATCGAGGGAGACTACACCTTC. Protein: CAISVLIEGDYTF.

The V and J genes are TRBV7-8 and TRBJ1-4; 7 bases line up with TRBD1. V shed 6 bases and J 5 bases; nucleotides not matched to a gene: 9. From germline, CDR1 is SGHVS and CDR2 FQNEAQ. The CDR3 sequence is 15 residues long. CDR3 region: CASRPTGTENEKLFF. CDR3 in DNA: TGTGCCAGCAGACCCACCGGGACAGAGAATGAAAAACTGTTTTTT.

This clone was recorded only once. The rearrangement joins TRBV28 to TRBJ1-2; D remains ambiguous. CDR1 and CDR2 (germline): MDHEN, SYDVKM. The V end lost 5 bases, the J end lost 1 base, and 8 bases lay between the germline ends. The CDR3 runs to 13 residues. The CDR3 bases are TGTGCCAGCAGTCTCCAACTTAACTATGGCTACACCTTC. Translation gives CASSLQLNYGYTF.

The table lists this clone with a few counts. The gene calls are TRBV30 and TRBJ2-7; maybe TRBD1 (6 bases). Trimming removed 2 bases from V and 6 bases from J, with 8 bases in between. CDR3 length: 11 residues. Germline values: CDR1 GTSNPN, CDR2 SVGIG (reference sequence). CDR3 in amino acids: CAWSPGAEQYF. The DNA for the CDR3 is TGTGCCTGGAGTCCAGGGGCCGAGCAGTACTTC.

The CDR3 spells CASSQEDTPSGGPSEQFF. The DNA of the CDR3 is TGTGCCAGCAGCCAAGAAGACACCCCTAGCGGGGGGCCGAGTGAGCAGTTCTTC. This chain joins TRBV4-2 and TRBJ2-1; the match to TRBD2 covers 11 bases. The germline V gene encodes CDR1 LGHNA and CDR2 YNFKEQ. Trimming took 0 bases from V and 9 from J; bases not matched to a gene: 13. The CDR3 runs to 18 residues.

In its sample, this clone was seen once. The chain recombines TRBV4-1 with TRBJ1-4; 8 nucleotides match TRBD1. Germline-derived CDR1 and CDR2 are MGHRA and YSYEKL. V shed 4 bases and J 8 bases; nucleotides not matched to a gene: 9. The CDR3 has 15 amino acids. The CDR3 is CASSPDGTGGEKLFF. The CDR3 DNA sequence: TGCGCCAGCAGCCCAGACGGGACAGGTGGGGAAAAACTGTTTTTT.

In its sample, this clone was seen once. The J gene is TRBJ1-5, the V gene TRBV19, with 7 nucleotides matching TRBD1. J lost 4 bases, V lost 10 bases, and 13 bases had no gene match. This CDR3 has 15 residues. The germline V gene encodes CDR1 LNHDA and CDR2 SQIVND (reference sequence). CDR3 nucleotides: TGTGCCACGAATTACCGGGACAGAGCGAATCAGCCCCAGCATTTT. Its translation: CATNYRDRANQPQHF. Complete variable domain (other parts from reference TRBV19 and TRBJ1-5): DGGITQSPKYLFRKEGQNVTLSCEQNLNHDAMYWYRQDPGQGLRLIYYSQIVNDFQKGDIAEGYSVSREKKESFPLTVTSAQKNPTAFYLCATNYRDRANQPQHFGDGTRLSIL.

This chain's CDR3 is CASSCDRDYEQYF. The CDR3 nucleotides read TGTGCCAGCAGCTGCGACAGGGACTACGAGCAGTACTTC. The V call is TRBV7-4, the J call TRBJ2-7; 7 bases agree with TRBD1. CDR3 length: 13 residues. V lost 4 bases to trimming and J lost 3 bases; unmatched junction nucleotides: 3. Germline V CDR1 and CDR2: SGHVT, SQSDAQ.

The V call is TRBV4-2, the J call TRBJ1-1; 8 bases map to TRBD1. Germline V CDR1 and CDR2: LGHNA, YNFKEQ. V lost 0 bases, J lost 1 base, and 4 bases stayed unmatched. The CDR3 is 16 amino acids. CDR3: CASSQDPQGANTEAFF. CDR3 coding DNA: TGTGCCAGCAGCCAAGATCCCCAGGGGGCGAACACTGAAGCTTTCTTT.

The chain joins TRBV28 to TRBJ1-3, with D perhaps TRBD1 (5 bases). This CDR3 spans 15 amino acids. Looked up from germline, CDR1 is MDHEN and CDR2 is SYDVKM. The ends were cut back, 6 bases at V and 0 bases at J, with 12 bases in the middle. DNA for the CDR3: TGTGCCAGCAGATCGGGACTGTACTCTGGAAACACCATATATTTT. Translating gives CASRSGLYSGNTIYF.

The V call is TRBV7-8, the J call TRBJ1-2; D is unclear. The CDR3 spans 13 residues. Between the trimmed V and J ends, which lost 1 base and 5 bases, there was a span of 8 bases. From germline, CDR1 is SGHVS and CDR2 FQNEAQ. The CDR3 is CASSLGGRYGYTF. CDR3 bases: TGTGCCAGCAGCTTAGGGGGAAGGTATGGCTACACCTTC.

The count of this clone is one. V gene TRBV4-3 combines with J gene TRBJ2-2; D might be TRBD2 (6 bases). Germline V gene sequence: CDR1 LGHNA, CDR2 YSLEER. Trimming took off 4 bases at V and 0 bases at J, with 9 bases between the two ends. CDR3 length: 15 amino acids. The CDR3 nucleotides are TGCGCCAGCAGCCCCGGGGGTTCGAACACCGGGGAGCTGTTTTTT. This encodes CASSPGGSNTGELFF.

V is TRBV30 and J is TRBJ1-1; perhaps TRBD1 as D (5 bases). V was trimmed by 5 bases and J by 5 bases, leaving 15 bases between them. The germline V gene encodes CDR1 GTSNPN and CDR2 SVGIG (reference sequence). The CDR3 covers 13 residues. The CDR3 nucleotides are TGTGCCTGGCCGACACCTGGGGGAACTGAAGCTTTCTTT. Encoded protein: CAWPTPGGTEAFF.

This chain connects TRBV5-1 to TRBJ1-2; TRBD1 matches 9 bases. CDR3 size: 17 residues. J was trimmed by 8 bases and V by 1 base; bases with no gene match: 15. Germline assignment: CDR1 SGHRS and CDR2 YFSETQ. CDR3 DNA: TGCGCCAGCAGCTTGCTACCGGGACAGGGCCCTTCAGGAGGCTACACCTTC. Amino acid sequence: CASSLLPGQGPSGGYTF.

The sample holds one count of this clone. This sequence joins TRBV28 and TRBJ2-7; tentative D call: TRBD1 (6 bases). Germline CDR1 reads MDHEN; CDR2 reads SYDVKM. The CDR3 length is 15 residues. Trimming shortened V by 8 bases and J by 4 bases, and 21 bases separated the two germline ends. The CDR3 nucleotides are TGTGCCAGCGGGTCTGGGCAGGGGTCCATTTACGAGCAGTACTTC. The encoded protein is CASGSGQGSIYEQYF.

This clone was counted once. The chain recombines TRBV28 with TRBJ1-2; no clear D. This CDR3 has 13 residues. Germline V gene data show CDR1 as MDHEN and CDR2 as SYDVKM. V was clipped by 5 bases and J by 4 bases, with 11 bases between them. The CDR3 nucleotides are TGTGCCAGCAGTCCCCCGGGTATCTATGGCTACACCTTC. Amino acids: CASSPPGIYGYTF.

The chain carries TRBV10-1 and TRBJ2-3, with TRBD2 matching over 8 bases. This CDR3 spans 13 amino acids. Germline V gene data show CDR1 as WNHNN and CDR2 as SYGVQD (reference sequence). V lost 11 bases to trimming and J lost 3 bases; unmatched junction nucleotides: 7. The CDR3, as DNA: TGCGCCCATTACACGGGGGGGACAGATACGCAGTATTTT. Translated: CAHYTGGTDTQYF.

This clone was recorded once. The chain carries TRBV19 and TRBJ2-6; 8 positions agree with TRBD1. Germline trimming cut 8 bases from V and 1 base from J; bases unmatched to any gene: 13. CDR1 is LNHDA and CDR2 is SQIVND in the germline V gene (reference sequence). The length of the CDR3 is 18 residues. CDR3 region: CASFSPGQARSGANVLTF. The CDR3 DNA reads as TGTGCCAGTTTCTCTCCGGGACAGGCTAGGTCTGGGGCCAACGTCCTGACTTTC. Variable domain in full (rest from reference TRBV19 and TRBJ2-6): DGGITQSPKYLFRKEGQNVTLSCEQNLNHDAMYWYRQDPGQGLRLIYYSQIVNDFQKGDIAEGYSVSREKKESFPLTVTSAQKNPTAFYLCASFSPGQARSGANVLTFGAGSRLTVL.

This CDR3 is CASSPGTGGGSPLHF. DNA of the CDR3: TGTGCCAGCAGCCCGGGGACAGGGGGCGGTTCACCCCTCCACTTT. The chain has TRBV11-2 and TRBJ1-6; 12 bases map to TRBD1. J lost 9 bases, V lost 5 bases, and 5 bases had no gene match. The CDR3 runs 15 residues. Germline CDR1 is SGHAT and CDR2 is FQNNGV.

The V and J genes are TRBV2 and TRBJ1-6; a possible D gene is TRBD1 (6 bases). The V gene lost 7 bases and the J gene lost 9 bases, with 19 bases spanning the gap. The CDR3 is 15 amino acids. Germline CDR1 SNHLY, CDR2 FYNNEI. The CDR3, as DNA: TGTGCCAGCACCCAGAGCACAGGGAGCCGTTCACCCCTCCACTTT. This encodes CASTQSTGSRSPLHF.

The chain recombines TRBV7-2 with TRBJ1-2; D is possibly TRBD1 (5 bases). CDR1 SGHTA and CDR2 FQGNSA come from the germline V gene. Between the trimmed V and J ends, which lost 10 bases and 3 bases, there was a span of 15 bases. The CDR3 runs to 13 residues. This CDR3 reads CATGRAGDYGYTF. The DNA for the CDR3 is TGTGCCACAGGGAGGGCAGGTGACTATGGCTACACCTTC. Drawing the rest from reference TRBV7-2 and TRBJ1-2, the complete variable domain is GAGVSQSPSNKVTEKGKDVELRCDPISGHTALYWYRQSLGQGLEFLIYFQGNSAPDKSGLPSDRFSAERTGGSVSTLTIQRTQQEDSAVYLCATGRAGDYGYTFGSGTRLTVV.

The chain has TRBV7-3 and TRBJ2-2, with a possible D match to TRBD2 (5 bases). The germline V gene encodes CDR1 SGHTA and CDR2 FQGTGA. Trimming stripped 4 bases from V and 1 base from J, with 16 bases between. This CDR3 comprises 17 residues. For the CDR3, the DNA is TGTGCCAGCAGCTACATTACTAGTTCGTGGAACACCGGGGAGCTGTTTTTT. Residues: CASSYITSSWNTGELFF.

The chain uses TRBV28 and TRBJ2-7; possible D gene TRBD1, 6 bases. Germline V gives CDR1 MDHEN, CDR2 SYDVKM. V lost 4 bases and J 2 bases, leaving 9 bases between the germline ends. The CDR3 covers 13 residues. In DNA form, the CDR3 reads TGTGCCAGCAGTTCCCGGGACACCTACGAGCAGTACTTC. Protein product: CASSSRDTYEQYF.

This clone was detected only a few times. The chain employs TRBV19 and TRBJ1-1, with 9 bases aligning to TRBD1. Germline-derived CDR1 and CDR2 are LNHDA and SQIVND (reference sequence). Trimming cost V 6 bases and J 2 bases; bases outside gene matches: 4. This CDR3 has 14 amino acids. CDR3 in DNA: TGTGCCAGTAGGACGGGACAGGGAAACACTGAAGCTTTCTTT. Amino acids: CASRTGQGNTEAFF.

This clone was picked up a small number of times. The chain employs TRBV2 and TRBJ2-2, with D possibly matching TRBD2 (6 bases). The germline gives CDR1 SNHLY, CDR2 FYNNEI. Trimming left V 4 bases short and J 8 bases short, with 11 bases between. The CDR3 is 13 residues long. CDR3 protein: CASSGRGTGELFF. As DNA, the CDR3 is TGTGCCAGCAGTGGGAGGGGTACGGGGGAGCTGTTTTTT.

V gene TRBV6-6 combines with J gene TRBJ1-1; D is ambiguous. V gave up 0 bases and J gave up 0 bases, with 8 bases separating them. CDR3 length: 15 residues. Germline CDR1 reads MNHNY; CDR2 reads SVGAGI (reference sequence). The CDR3 coding sequence is TGTGCCAGCAGTTACTCGAGGCAACTGAACACTGAAGCTTTCTTT. Protein product: CASSYSRQLNTEAFF.